This TCR beta chain was sequenced in a study of CXCR4 blockade with PD-1 therapy in pancreatic cancer (dated by TCRdb to 2018 to 2020). The study in broad terms: The study analyzed resected pancreatic ductal adenocarcinoma using both multiplex immunohistochemistry and TCRbeta immunosequencing, alongside ex vivo slice culture that tested PD-1 and CXCR4 blockade. To assess intratumoral heterogeneity, two geographically distinct regions from each of over 5 tumors were TCR-sequenced.

Overall study results and their limits: A strong correlation was found between amino acid clone frequency and the number of distinct nucleotide rearrangements encoding each amino acid clone, suggesting convergent selection by common tumor antigens. Tumors had clonal expansion, with a mean productive clonality of around 0.15 compared with 0.045 to 0.05 in healthy blood, yet clonality showed no correlation with survival. Only TCRbeta chains were sequenced, so true antigen-specificity overlap of convergent dominant clones remained unconfirmed pending paired alpha-beta single-cell sequencing.

The archived tumor blocks were obtained from patients to whom no neoadjuvant therapy had been administered before resection. The preserved-tissue arm of the study used 30 or so surgical resection samples from roughly 24 previously untreated pancreatic ductal adenocarcinoma patients. DNA for the resection arm was extracted from ten 5-micron curls of FFPE tumor cut next to the multiplex immunohistochemistry slide. The immunoSEQ Assay at Adaptive Biotechnologies was used to immunosequence TCRbeta CDR3 regions from the extracted DNA. Per the source publication's procedure: To quantify the absolute abundance of each unique TCRbeta CDR3, sequences were collapsed and filtered. Clonality, calculated using only productive in-frame rearrangements, was defined as 1 minus Pielou's evenness. Regional overlap tracked the top 100 nucleotide rearrangements across paired samples, with Morisita index comparing paired versus unrelated samples. The immunoSEQ Rearrangement Details tool was used to assess convergence of nucleotide rearrangements onto identical amino acid sequences. TCRdb retrieved this table from immuneACCESS and kept in-frame rearrangements only. Not all clones are present; in checked studies, unresolved V genes account for under half, and no reason is known for the remainder. V, J and clone size reflect that table, while D and trimming were determined from the DNA. Across this sample there are approximately 17,000 clones, with over 60% seen only once. 5.9% of the sample rests with the top ten.

This clone appeared a few times. The specificity of this receptor is unknown. No base quality values were provided; no much bigger clone lies one nucleotide off. Reading from cysteine to phenylalanine, the CDR3 counts 16 amino acids. Kept here is only the CDR3 DNA, which spans 48 bases and is read in frame from base 1. The germline V gene supplies CDR1 SGDLS and CDR2 YYNGEE. V is cut by 5 bases and J by 3 bases, and the space between the germline ends is 20 bases. The receptor was derived from a human donor with pancreatic ductal adenocarcinoma. This chain is built from TRBV9 and TRBJ2-5; the D gene is perhaps TRBD1, on 5 matching bases. Sequencing was performed on tumor tissue. The CDR3 loop reads CASSTRIQDLEETQYF. The bases are TGTGCCAGCAGTACGAGGATACAGGACCTAGAAGAGACCCAGTACTTC. With the rest looked up from the reference TRBV9 and TRBJ2-5 genes rather than sequenced, the full variable domain is DSGVTQTPKHLITATGQRVTLRCSPRSGDLSVYWYQQSLDQGLQFLIQYYNGEERAKGNILERFSAQQFPDLHSELNLSSLELGDSALYFCASSTRIQDLEETQYFGPGTRLLVL.